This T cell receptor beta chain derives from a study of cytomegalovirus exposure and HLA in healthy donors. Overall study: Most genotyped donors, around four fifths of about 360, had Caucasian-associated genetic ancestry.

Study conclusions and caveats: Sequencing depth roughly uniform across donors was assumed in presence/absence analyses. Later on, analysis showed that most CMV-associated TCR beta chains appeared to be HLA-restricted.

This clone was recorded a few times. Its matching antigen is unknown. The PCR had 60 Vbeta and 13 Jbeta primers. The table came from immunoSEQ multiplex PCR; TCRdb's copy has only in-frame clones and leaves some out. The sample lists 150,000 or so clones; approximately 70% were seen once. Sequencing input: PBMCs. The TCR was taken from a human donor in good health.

CDR3 protein: CAWSAGGNIQYF. CDR3 nucleotides: TGTGCCTGGAGTGCGGGAGGAAACATTCAGTACTTC. The V and J genes are TRBV30 and TRBJ2-4, with 7 bases identical to TRBD2. The CDR3 runs 12 residues. The germline V gene encodes CDR1 GTSNPN and CDR2 SVGIG (reference sequence). The V and J ends lost 1 base and 6 bases, in that order; junction bases with no gene match: 0.